These T cell receptor beta chains were read from a single sample in a study of T cell changes during pregnancy in multiple sclerosis. Measured with immunoSEQ multiplex PCR; TCRdb has only the in-frame clones, and not every one. The table lists over 85,000 clones, roughly 91% of them singletons. The sequencing used peripheral blood, collected after pregnancy. The receptors shown here come from a female donor in good health, enrolled as a control in a pregnancy study. CDR3s leave out the opening cysteine and the closing phenylalanine or tryptophan. The D gene is left open where the match is weak.

J gene	CDR3 length	D gene	V gene	CDR3 protein
TRBJ1-1	13	TRBD1	TRBV19	ASSPQDRSNTEAF
TRBJ2-2	13	.	TRBV7-9	ASSSTGRDTGELF
TRBJ2-2	13	TRBD2	TRBV5-5	ASSSERGSTGELF
TRBJ2-1	9	.	TRBV6-5	ASSLREEQF
TRBJ2-7	12	.	TRBV6-6	ASKIGGGTYEQY
TRBJ2-6	14	.	TRBV18	ASSPLPISGANVLT
TRBJ2-3	12	TRBD1	TRBV19	ASSTGQGLDTQY
TRBJ1-6	10	TRBD1	TRBV27	ASRRQGAPLH
TRBJ2-1	12	TRBD2	TRBV6-5	ASSKSGGAYEQF
TRBJ1-4	14	.	TRBV4-1	ASSQAGLGQIVKLF
TRBJ1-5	13	TRBD1	TRBV6-1	ASSVRDRGNQPQH
TRBJ1-1	10	.	TRBV2	ASFRENTEAF
TRBJ2-3	12	TRBD2	TRBV7-3	ASSYSGDLDTQY
TRBJ1-2	13	TRBD1	TRBV7-9	ASSVVGQGVNGYT
TRBJ2-3	14	.	TRBV27	ASSLRAYSSTDTQY
TRBJ2-7	10	.	TRBV28	ASTGQPYEQY
TRBJ2-1	11	.	TRBV10-3	AITDRGGNEQF
TRBJ1-2	12	.	TRBV19	ASSITPATYGYT
TRBJ1-2	10	.	TRBV25-1	ASSEPSRGYT
TRBJ2-5	12	TRBD1	TRBV14	ASSPRQGRETQY
TRBJ1-3	13	.	TRBV6-5	ASSYSGGSGNTIY
TRBJ2-3	11	.	TRBV5-1	ASREGGQDTQY
TRBJ1-1	11	.	TRBV30	AWSYGGNTEAF
TRBJ1-1	10	.	TRBV28	ASTRGETEAF
TRBJ2-1	18	TRBD2	TRBV4-3	ASSRSRVTSGGQGNNEQF
TRBJ2-7	12	.	TRBV7-3	ASSIIASSYEQY
TRBJ1-2	8	.	TRBV9	ASSGGGYT
TRBJ2-1	13	TRBD2	TRBV15	ATSGGTNSYNEQF
TRBJ2-7	12	.	TRBV9	ASSPYDESYEQY
TRBJ2-5	9	.	TRBV5-1	ASSLGGTQY
TRBJ1-2	12	TRBD1	TRBV29-1	SVEPGQGIYGYT
TRBJ2-2	14	.	TRBV5-8	ASRRQGAANTGELF
TRBJ2-7	12	.	TRBV28	ASSFQGFSYEQY
TRBJ2-2	14	.	TRBV14	ASSQMGLTNTGELF
TRBJ2-3	14	TRBD2	TRBV6-6	ASSYPASGDTDTQY
TRBJ1-5	11	.	TRBV27	ASSRHNNQPQH
TRBJ2-1	12	TRBD1	TRBV6-1	ASSRQGGYNEQF
TRBJ2-3	13	TRBD2	TRBV9	ASSVGSGRTDTQY
TRBJ2-3	10	.	TRBV7-2	ASSFGPQTQY
TRBJ2-7	14	TRBD1	TRBV7-9	ASSLAGTGSSYEQY
TRBJ2-7	11	TRBD1	TRBV5-1	ASSSGQTNEQY
TRBJ2-7	13	.	TRBV28	ASSLGRDASYEQY
TRBJ1-2	11	.	TRBV27	ASSPRGYYGYT
TRBJ1-6	11	.	TRBV11-1	ASSMRCGSPLH
TRBJ2-1	14	TRBD2	TRBV4-2	ASSSRGGAGYNEQF
TRBJ2-2	15	TRBD2	TRBV5-1	ASSLSVAGGPTGELF
TRBJ1-2	12	.	TRBV7-9	ASRAPLGHDGYT
TRBJ2-3	13	TRBD1	TRBV5-5	ASSLSDRGPDTQY
TRBJ2-5	14	.	TRBV28	ASSSLTVRGQETQY
TRBJ2-3	13	TRBD1	TRBV7-2	ASSSDRVFVDTQY
TRBJ1-1	13	.	TRBV2	ASSETIRQNTEAF